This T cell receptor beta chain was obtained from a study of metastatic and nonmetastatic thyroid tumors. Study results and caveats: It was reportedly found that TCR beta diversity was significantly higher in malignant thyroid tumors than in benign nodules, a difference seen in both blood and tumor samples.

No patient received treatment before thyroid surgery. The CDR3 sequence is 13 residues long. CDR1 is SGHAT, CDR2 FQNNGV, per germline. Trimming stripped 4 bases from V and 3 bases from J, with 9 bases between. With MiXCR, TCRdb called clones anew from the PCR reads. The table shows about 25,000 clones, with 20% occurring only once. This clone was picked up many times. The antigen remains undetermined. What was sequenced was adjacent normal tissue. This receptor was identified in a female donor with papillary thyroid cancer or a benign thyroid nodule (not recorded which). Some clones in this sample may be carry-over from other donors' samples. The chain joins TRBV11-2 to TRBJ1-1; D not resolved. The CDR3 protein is CASSSNMYTEAFF. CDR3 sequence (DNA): TGTGCCAGCAGCTCCAATATGTACACTGAAGCTTTCTTT.